This is a list of T cell receptor beta chains from one sample in a study of shared clonotypes between healthy human individuals. Assay used: immunoSEQ multiplex PCR; TCRdb lists only in-frame clones, some missing. This table has some 2,400,000 clones, approximately 96% appearing once. What was sequenced was naive CD4+ T cells sorted from blood. Every receptor here comes from a man in his late teens or twenties in good health. CDR3s include the opening cysteine and the closing phenylalanine or tryptophan. Fields, in order: J gene, V gene, clone size, D gene, CDR3 protein, CDR3 DNA. The D gene is left open where the match is weak. A row's size may be missing; if present it is once, few, many or a size class.

TRBJ2-7,TRBV6-1,-,TRBD1,CASRRTGGYEQYF,TGTGCCAGCAGGAGGACAGGGGGCTACGAGCAGTACTTC
TRBJ1-1,TRBV4-1,once,-,CASSQVPGLTEAFF,TGCGCCAGCAGCCAAGTACCGGGGCTCACTGAAGCTTTCTTT
TRBJ1-1,TRBV5-1,-,-,CASKPGGFPSANTEAFF,TGCGCCAGCAAACCTGGGGGCTTTCCCAGTGCTAACACTGAAGCTTTCTTT
TRBJ2-7,TRBV18,-,-,CASAGVAEQYF,TGTGCCAGCGCAGGCGTTGCCGAGCAGTACTTC
TRBJ2-4,TRBV6-6,-,-,CASSIDRFLAKNIQYF,TGTGCCAGCAGTATAGACAGGTTCTTAGCCAAAAACATTCAGTACTTC
TRBJ2-6,TRBV6-5,-,-,CASSPGEAGVLTF,TGTGCCAGCAGCCCCGGGGAGGCGGGCGTCCTGACTTTC
TRBJ1-1,TRBV30,-,-,CACSRDTEAFF,TGTGCCTGCTCTAGGGACACTGAAGCTTTCTTT
TRBJ2-6,TRBV30,-,-,CAWRRARLWGGANVLTF,TGTGCCTGGAGAAGGGCCCGCCTTTGGGGGGGGGCCAACGTCCTGACTTTC
TRBJ1-1,TRBV5-1,-,-,CASSQTPPDTEAFF,TGCGCCAGCAGCCAAACCCCCCCGGACACTGAAGCTTTCTTT
TRBJ2-5,TRBV5-4,-,TRBD2,CASSGTSGRARQETQYF,TGTGCCAGCAGCGGAACTAGCGGGAGGGCGCGACAAGAGACCCAGTACTTC
TRBJ1-2,TRBV10-1,-,-,CASSPQRNYGYTF,TGCGCCAGCAGCCCACAGCGTAACTATGGCTACACCTTC
TRBJ2-7,TRBV7-9,-,TRBD1,CASSLKGQVYEQYF,TGTGCCAGCAGCTTAAAGGGACAGGTCTACGAGCAGTACTTC
TRBJ1-2,TRBV9,-,TRBD1,CASSATQPPGQGAYGYTF,TGTGCCAGCAGCGCAACGCAACCACCGGGACAGGGAGCCTATGGCTACACCTTC
TRBJ2-1,TRBV5-4,once,TRBD2,CASSPSGASYNEQFF,TGTGCCAGCAGCCCTAGCGGGGCCTCCTACAATGAGCAGTTCTTC
TRBJ1-5,TRBV6-1,-,TRBD1,CASSIQGVGQPQHF,TGTGCCAGCAGTATACAGGGGGTAGGACAGCCCCAGCATTTT
TRBJ1-1,TRBV18,few,-,CASSPRGNTEAFF,TGTGCCAGCTCACCAAGGGGGAACACTGAAGCTTTCTTT
TRBJ2-7,TRBV5-8,-,TRBD1,CASRRTGVHEQYF,TGTGCCAGCAGGCGAACAGGGGTCCACGAGCAGTACTTC
TRBJ1-6,TRBV19,once,TRBD1,CASSTTGGSSYNSPLHF,TGTGCCAGTAGTACTACAGGGGGAAGCTCCTATAATTCACCCCTCCACTTT
TRBJ1-2,TRBV30,-,-,CAWSSPGYGYTF,TGTGCCTGGAGTTCTCCGGGGTATGGCTACACCTTC
TRBJ2-7,TRBV5-6,-,-,CASNQGTEQYF,TGTGCCAGCAACCAGGGTACCGAGCAGTACTTC